These 8 T cell receptor beta chains were sequenced from one sample in a study of T cell clonality in common variable immunodeficiency. Produced via immunoSEQ multiplex PCR; TCRdb's table is partial and in-frame only. The sample includes 35,000 to 50,000 clones, none of them occurring once. Sequencing input: peripheral blood mononuclear cells. These receptors originate from a person aged 18 to 70 in good health.

This clone was recorded many times. The read ends 3 residues early relative to the CDR3; the germline J gene fills the gap. V is TRBV10-3 and J is TRBJ2-1; the match to TRBD2 covers 7 bases. CDR3 length: 13 residues. From germline, CDR1 is ENHRY and CDR2 SYGVKD. Germline trimming cut 8 bases from V and 8 bases from J; bases unmatched to any gene: 9. This CDR3 is CAIGPSGSDEQFF. Partial CDR3 DNA: TGTGCCATCGGACCTAGCGGATCCGATGAG.

This clone was observed at least ten times. The read comes to an end 3 residues before the CDR3 does, leaving the germline J gene to fill in the end. The chain links TRBV6-1 to TRBJ2-1; 7 bases fit TRBD1. Germline CDR1 reads MNHNS; CDR2 reads SASEGT. After removal of 4 bases from V and 8 bases from J, the junction contained 14 bases not matched to a gene. The CDR3 runs to 16 residues. The CDR3 loop is CASSAKTRQGTYEQFF. CDR3 DNA, as far as it was read: TGTGCCAGCAGTGCAAAAACGAGACAGGGAACGTATGAG.

This clone was detected many times. The CDR3 extends 3 residues past the end of the read, so its final part is completed from the germline J gene. The J gene is TRBJ1-1, the V gene TRBV19; D call uncertain. The CDR3 length is 13 residues. CDR1 and CDR2 from the germline V gene are LNHDA and SQIVND (reference sequence). V dropped 3 bases and J dropped 1 base, with 6 bases sitting between them. The CDR3 reads CASSILWNTEAFF. CDR3 DNA, as far as it was read: TGTGCCAGTAGTATCCTCTGGAACACTGAA. The entire variable domain, with the rest obtained from reference TRBV19 and TRBJ1-1, is as follows: DGGITQSPKYLFRKEGQNVTLSCEQNLNHDAMYWYRQDPGQGLRLIYYSQIVNDFQKGDIAEGYSVSREKKESFPLTVTSAQKNPTAFYLCASSILWNTEAFFGQGTRLTVV.

This clone was seen at least ten times. Coverage ceases 3 residues before the CDR3 finishes, and the germline J gene fills in the end. The V and J genes are TRBV2 and TRBJ2-7, with a weak D call TRBD2 (6 bases). With 0 bases removed from V and 6 bases from J, the gap between germline ends came to 18 bases. CDR3 length equals 16 residues. The V gene's germline CDR1 is SNHLY and CDR2 FYNNEI. The CDR3 spells CASSEAASGPLPEQYF. Partial CDR3 DNA: TGTGCCAGCAGTGAAGCTGCCAGCGGGCCTCTTCCCGAG.

This clone was observed many times. The read gets to within 3 residues of the CDR3 end, and the germline J gene fills in the rest. The chain carries TRBV2 and TRBJ1-6; D is uncertain. V shed 7 bases and J shed 7 bases, with 20 bases lying between them. Germline CDR1 and CDR2: SNHLY and FYNNEI. The CDR3 is 16 amino acids. CDR3 protein: CASNDNPLRLNSPLHF. The part of the CDR3 DNA that was read is TGTGCCAGCAACGACAACCCCCTGAGGCTCAATTCACCC.

At least ten counts were recorded for this clone. The read ends 3 residues early relative to the CDR3; the germline J gene fills the gap. The gene calls are TRBV20-1 and TRBJ2-2, with 10 bases lining up with TRBD2. The V and J ends lost 3 bases and 7 bases, in that order; junction bases with no gene match: 14. The CDR3 consists of 17 residues. Germline values: CDR1 DFQATT, CDR2 SNEGSKA (reference sequence). The CDR3 region is CSARTVLAGDYDGELFF. Partial CDR3 DNA: TGCAGTGCTAGGACGGTTCTAGCGGGAGATTACGACGGGGAG.

The table lists this clone with many counts. The CDR3 end falls 3 residues outside the read, so it is completed with the germline J gene. V gene TRBV5-5 combines with J gene TRBJ2-7, with a weak D call TRBD1 (5 bases). The length of the CDR3 is 15 residues. V lost 0 bases and J lost 3, with 13 bases in between. Germline values: CDR1 SGHKS, CDR2 YYEKEE (reference sequence). Incomplete CDR3 DNA: TGTGCCAGCAGCTTGGAGGGCCAGGGATTCTACGAG. Protein: CASSLEGQGFYE. The full CDR3 protein reads CASSLEGQGFYEQYF. The variable domain in full, with the rest retrieved from reference TRBV5-5 and TRBJ2-7, is DAGVTQSPTHLIKTRGQQVTLRCSPISGHKSVSWYQQVLGQGPQFIFQYYEKEERGRGNFPDRFSARQFPNYSSELNVNALLLGDSALYLCASSLEGQGFYEQYFGPGTRLTVT.

This clone came up many times. The read comes to an end 3 residues before the CDR3 does, leaving the germline J gene to fill in the end. The J gene is TRBJ2-2, the V gene TRBV5-5; D might be TRBD1 (6 bases). The V and J ends lost 2 bases and 1 base respectively, with 9 bases between them. CDR3 length: 15 residues. Looked up from germline, CDR1 is SGHKS and CDR2 is YYEKEE (reference sequence). The DNA read from the CDR3 is TGTGCCAGCAGCTTCAGGGGCCTGAACACCGGGGAG. Residues: CASSFRGLNTGE. The complete CDR3 reads CASSFRGLNTGELFF.